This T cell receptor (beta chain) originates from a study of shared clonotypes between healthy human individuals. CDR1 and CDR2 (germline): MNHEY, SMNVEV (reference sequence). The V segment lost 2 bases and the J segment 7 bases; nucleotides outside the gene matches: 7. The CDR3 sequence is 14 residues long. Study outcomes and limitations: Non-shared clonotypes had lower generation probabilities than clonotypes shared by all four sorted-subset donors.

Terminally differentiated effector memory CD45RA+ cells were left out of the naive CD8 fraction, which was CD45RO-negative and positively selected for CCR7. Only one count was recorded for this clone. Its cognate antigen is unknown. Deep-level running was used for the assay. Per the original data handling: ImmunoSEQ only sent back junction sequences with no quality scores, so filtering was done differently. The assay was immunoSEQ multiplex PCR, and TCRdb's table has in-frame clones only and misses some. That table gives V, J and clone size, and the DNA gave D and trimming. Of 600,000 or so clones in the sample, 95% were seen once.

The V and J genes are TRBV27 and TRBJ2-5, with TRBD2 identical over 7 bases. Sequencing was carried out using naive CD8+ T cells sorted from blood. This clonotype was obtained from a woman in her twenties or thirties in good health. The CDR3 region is CASSLGEGPWTQYF. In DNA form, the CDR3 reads TGTGCCAGCAGTTTAGGGGAGGGACCATGGACCCAGTACTTC.